This entry is about one T cell receptor beta chain. This clone may be a read error of a much larger clone one base away. It is likely a read error, because the conserved phenylalanine at the end of the CDR3 is missing. The TCR beta CDR3 regions underwent amplification using RNA transcripts as the source. The HTBI primer set served for first-round RT-PCR of the TCR CDR3. TCRdb reanalysed the multiplex PCR reads using MiXCR and keeps one entry per CDR3 protein. The repertoire holds some 690,000 distinct CDR3 sequences, with around 15% as singletons. Graves' hyperthyroidism is called stable when ophthalmopathy does not progress within 18 months. The sample comes from a study of T cells in Graves' hyperthyroidism and ophthalmopathy. This CDR3 region has 16 residues. Trimming stripped 4 bases from V and 3 bases from J, with 19 bases between. CDR1 and CDR2 from the germline V gene are SGHRS and YFSETQ.

The sample comprised blood. The sequence came from a man over 45 with Graves' hyperthyroidism. J is TRBJ2-5 and V is TRBV5-1; a possible D gene is TRBD2 (6 bases). The CDR3 loop is CASSVSGAGHEETQYL. CDR3 nucleotides: TGCGCCAGCAGCGTCTCGGGAGCGGGCCATGAAGAGACCCAGTACCTC.